This TCR beta chain was identified during a study of blood T cell repertoires in COVID-19. Turning to the study itself: Acute and convalescent COVID-19 samples came from the United States, Italy and Spain. T cells, B-cell-depleted T cells, or PBMCs provided the cDNA or gDNA that served as material.

Profiling relied on immunoSEQ multiplex PCR, and the TCRdb table lists in-frame clones only, not all of them. In the table there are about 180,000 clones, approximately 83% of which are singletons. The specimen sequenced was peripheral blood. This TCR came from a human donor with active or convalescent COVID-19. The donor label of this sample is uncertain.

In nucleotides, the CDR3 is TGCGCCCCCGGGACAGTCCGTTCACCCCTCCACTTT. This encodes CAPGTVRSPLHF. The V call is TRBV5-1, the J call TRBJ1-6; 7 positions match TRBD1. The V and J ends lost 10 bases and 9 bases, in that order; junction bases with no gene match: 7. Germline V gene data show CDR1 as SGHRS and CDR2 as YFSETQ. The CDR3 covers 12 residues.